A selection of T cell receptor beta chains follows, all from one sample in a study of T cells in Graves' hyperthyroidism and ophthalmopathy. TCRdb ran MiXCR on the multiplex PCR reads and lists one entry per CDR3 protein. The sample consists of roughly 380,000 distinct CDR3 sequences, about 14% of them appearing once. The sequenced material came from blood. These receptors came from a woman aged 55-75 years with Graves' hyperthyroidism. Each CDR3 is given with its conserved first and last residue. A D gene is named only where the DNA matches it firmly. A row's size may be missing; if present it is once, few, many or a size class.

j_call: TRBJ1-6
d_call: NA
v_call: TRBV6-1
clone_size: many
cdr3_nt: TGTGCCAGCAGTGAAGCGGATAGTTCACCCCTCCACTTT
cdr3_aa: CASSEADSSPLHF

j_call: TRBJ2-7
d_call: TRBD1
v_call: TRBV27
clone_size: NA
cdr3_nt: TGTGCCAGCAGTATGGACAGGGGTGTGAGTGAGCAGTACTTC
cdr3_aa: CASSMDRGVSEQYF

j_call: TRBJ1-1
d_call: NA
v_call: TRBV20-1
clone_size: many
cdr3_nt: TGCAGTGCTGGTGAAATGATGTCCACTGAAGCTTTCTTT
cdr3_aa: CSAGEMMSTEAFF

j_call: TRBJ2-6
d_call: NA
v_call: TRBV19
clone_size: few
cdr3_nt: TGTGCCAGTAGTATACTCAGGGGTCACGTCCTGACTTTC
cdr3_aa: CASSILRGHVLTF

j_call: TRBJ2-5
d_call: NA
v_call: TRBV9
clone_size: NA
cdr3_nt: TGTGCCAGCAGCGTAAATCCCGGGAGTGGAGAGACCCAGTACTTC
cdr3_aa: CASSVNPGSGETQYF

j_call: TRBJ2-1
d_call: NA
v_call: TRBV7-8
clone_size: many
cdr3_nt: TGTGCCAGCAGCAGGACAGTGAGCTCCTACAATGAGCAGTTCTTC
cdr3_aa: CASSRTVSSYNEQFF

j_call: TRBJ2-1
d_call: NA
v_call: TRBV15
clone_size: many
cdr3_nt: TGTGCCACCAACCCGACATTTGGAGGCCTTGACAATGAGCAGTTCTTC
cdr3_aa: CATNPTFGGLDNEQFF

j_call: TRBJ2-1
d_call: NA
v_call: TRBV11-2
clone_size: many
cdr3_nt: TGTGCCAGCAGCTCCGGACAGCTGAATGAGCAGTTCTTC
cdr3_aa: CASSSGQLNEQFF

j_call: TRBJ1-4
d_call: NA
v_call: TRBV28
clone_size: many
cdr3_nt: TGTGCCAGCAGACGCCAGGGAACTAATGAAAAACTGTTTTTT
cdr3_aa: CASRRQGTNEKLFF

j_call: TRBJ1-5
d_call: NA
v_call: TRBV28
clone_size: NA
cdr3_nt: TGTGCCAGCACAACCGAGGCAAGAAAGCATTTT
cdr3_aa: CASTTEARKHF

j_call: TRBJ1-3
d_call: NA
v_call: TRBV10-1
clone_size: NA
cdr3_nt: TGCGCCAGCACCCCCGGCGGCTCTGGAAACACCATATATTTT
cdr3_aa: CASTPGGSGNTIYF

j_call: TRBJ2-7
d_call: TRBD2
v_call: TRBV3-1
clone_size: NA
cdr3_nt: TGTGCCAGCAGCATGGGACTAGCGGGACGGAACGAGCAGTACTTC
cdr3_aa: CASSMGLAGRNEQYF

j_call: TRBJ2-3
d_call: TRBD2
v_call: TRBV13
clone_size: many
cdr3_nt: TGTGCCAGCGCGGGGGCTAGCGGGAGTACTAGCACAGATACGCAGTATTTT
cdr3_aa: CASAGASGSTSTDTQYF

j_call: TRBJ2-5
d_call: TRBD2
v_call: TRBV7-9
clone_size: NA
cdr3_nt: TGTGCCAGCAGCCCTGGGGGTAGCGGGAGCCAAGAGACCCAGTACTTC
cdr3_aa: CASSPGGSGSQETQYF

j_call: TRBJ2-4
d_call: TRBD1
v_call: TRBV6-1
clone_size: NA
cdr3_nt: TGTGCCAGCAGGAAACCGGACAGGGGGAGGGAAGACATTCAGTACTTC
cdr3_aa: CASRKPDRGREDIQYF

j_call: TRBJ2-7
d_call: NA
v_call: TRBV12-3/TRBV12-4
clone_size: many
cdr3_nt: TGTGCCAGCAGTTTACCGAACTCCTACGAGCAGTACTTC
cdr3_aa: CASSLPNSYEQYF

j_call: TRBJ1-1
d_call: NA
v_call: TRBV28
clone_size: many
cdr3_nt: TGTGCCAGCGGGGGGTTGTACACTGAAGCTTTCTTT
cdr3_aa: CASGGLYTEAFF

j_call: TRBJ2-6
d_call: TRBD2
v_call: TRBV5-5
clone_size: many
cdr3_nt: TGTGCCAGCAGCCGGGAGGGGAATGGGGCCAACGTCCTGACTTTC
cdr3_aa: CASSREGNGANVLTF

j_call: TRBJ2-1
d_call: TRBD1
v_call: TRBV5-6
clone_size: many
cdr3_nt: TGTGCCAGCAGCTTGGTGGGGAAGACAGGGACTGAGCAGTTCTTC
cdr3_aa: CASSLVGKTGTEQFF

j_call: TRBJ1-1
d_call: NA
v_call: TRBV6-1
clone_size: many
cdr3_nt: TGTGCCAGCAGTGCCCGGGCCACTGAAGCTTTCTTT
cdr3_aa: CASSARATEAFF

j_call: TRBJ1-1
d_call: NA
v_call: TRBV7-9
clone_size: NA
cdr3_nt: TGTGCCAGCAGCTTAGCGAGGGCACAGGTAACTGAAGCTTTCTTT
cdr3_aa: CASSLARAQVTEAFF

j_call: TRBJ1-1
d_call: NA
v_call: TRBV15
clone_size: many
cdr3_nt: TGTGCCACCAAGGCAGACATGAACACTGAAGCTTTCTTT
cdr3_aa: CATKADMNTEAFF

j_call: TRBJ1-2
d_call: NA
v_call: TRBV11-2
clone_size: many
cdr3_nt: TGTGCCAGCAGCCTCAGGAACTATGGCTACACCTTC
cdr3_aa: CASSLRNYGYTF

j_call: TRBJ2-5
d_call: NA
v_call: TRBV11-2
clone_size: many
cdr3_nt: TGTGCCAGCAGCTTTAACAGTCAAGAGACCCAGTACTTC
cdr3_aa: CASSFNSQETQYF

j_call: TRBJ1-2
d_call: NA
v_call: TRBV30
clone_size: few
cdr3_nt: TGTGCCTGGAGTGCAGATTATGGCTACACCTTC
cdr3_aa: CAWSADYGYTF

j_call: TRBJ2-1
d_call: TRBD1
v_call: TRBV7-9
clone_size: many
cdr3_nt: TGTGCCAGCAGTCGTGACAGGGGGACATACAATGAGCAGTTCTTC
cdr3_aa: CASSRDRGTYNEQFF

j_call: TRBJ2-2
d_call: NA
v_call: TRBV27
clone_size: NA
cdr3_nt: TGTGCCAGCAGTCCCCCAACGTGGACCGGGGAGCTGTTTTTT
cdr3_aa: CASSPPTWTGELFF

j_call: TRBJ2-1
d_call: TRBD2
v_call: TRBV7-8
clone_size: few
cdr3_nt: TGTGCCAGCAGCTCGCGACCGGGACTACAAGCCGAGCAGTTCTTC
cdr3_aa: CASSSRPGLQAEQFF

j_call: TRBJ2-5
d_call: NA
v_call: TRBV5-1
clone_size: few
cdr3_nt: TGCGCCAGCAGCTTGGAGTGGAACCAAGAGACCCAGTACTTC
cdr3_aa: CASSLEWNQETQYF

j_call: TRBJ2-5
d_call: TRBD1
v_call: TRBV3-1
clone_size: many
cdr3_nt: TGTGCCAGCAGCCAAGCGACAGGGGGCGCACAAGAGACCCAGTACTTC
cdr3_aa: CASSQATGGAQETQYF

j_call: TRBJ1-1
d_call: NA
v_call: TRBV7-9
clone_size: few
cdr3_nt: TGTGCCAGCAGCTTAGTGGTCTGGGGGAGAGGTGCTGAAGCTTTCTTT
cdr3_aa: CASSLVVWGRGAEAFF

j_call: TRBJ2-5
d_call: TRBD1
v_call: TRBV12-3/TRBV12-4
clone_size: few
cdr3_nt: TGTGCCAGCAGTCGGGACAGGGGCTACGAGACCCAGTACTTC
cdr3_aa: CASSRDRGYETQYF

j_call: TRBJ2-3
d_call: NA
v_call: TRBV7-2
clone_size: many
cdr3_nt: TGTGCCAGCAGCCAACAGGGAGCAGATACGCAGTATTTT
cdr3_aa: CASSQQGADTQYF

j_call: TRBJ2-7
d_call: TRBD1
v_call: TRBV19
clone_size: NA
cdr3_nt: TGTGCCAGTAAGGACCGGACAGGCCCCTACGAGCAGTACTTC
cdr3_aa: CASKDRTGPYEQYF

j_call: TRBJ2-7
d_call: TRBD2
v_call: TRBV3-1
clone_size: many
cdr3_nt: TGTGCCAGCAGCCAAAGGTCTAGCGGAATCTCCTACGAGCAGTACTTC
cdr3_aa: CASSQRSSGISYEQYF

j_call: TRBJ2-7
d_call: NA
v_call: TRBV20-1
clone_size: many
cdr3_nt: NA
cdr3_aa: CSVRARGLSYEQYF

j_call: TRBJ2-7
d_call: TRBD2
v_call: TRBV19
clone_size: NA
cdr3_nt: TGTGCCAGTAGTCGTAGCGGGAGCGTCGAGCAGTACTTC
cdr3_aa: CASSRSGSVEQYF